The subject of this entry is one TCR beta chain. Its matching antigen is unknown. Making the TCR beta libraries involved quantitative 5'-RACE with molecular barcodes. TCRdb analysed the 5' RACE reads with MiXCR anew, one entry per CDR3 protein. The sample contains some 400,000 distinct CDR3 sequences, about 20% of which appear only once. The record originates from a study of CD8 T cells in ankylosing spondylitis. Findings and caveats of the study: The study identified a TCR beta motif of under 10 highly homologous variants that appeared characteristic of ankylosing spondylitis blood. Clones linked to the disease showed a CD8+ phenotype. They occurred at relatively low frequencies in peripheral blood. The clones that were linked to disease were reported to be significantly enriched in matched synovial fluid samples from ankylosing spondylitis patients. Before this, some motif variants had been reported in reactive arthritis synovial fluid and blood.

Sequenced: blood, either unsorted or a sorted T cell fraction (not recorded which). The TCR sequence derives from a male donor with ankylosing spondylitis.

DNA of the CDR3: TGTGCCAGCAGTTGGACAGCTCCAGATACGCAGTATTTT. Translating gives CASSWTAPDTQYF. The chain is built from TRBV5-5 and TRBJ2-3; possible D gene TRBD1, 6 bases. The CDR3 totals 13 residues. The germline V and J ends were trimmed by 5 bases and 4 bases, with 11 bases remaining between them. Germline V gene data show CDR1 as SGHKS and CDR2 as YYEKEE (reference sequence).